These 19 T cell receptor beta chains came from one sample sequenced in a study of T cells in Graves' hyperthyroidism and ophthalmopathy. RNA transcripts served as the template for amplifying TCR beta CDR3 regions. The study used the HTBI primer set for a first-round RT-PCR of the TCR CDR3. TCRdb reanalysed the multiplex PCR reads using MiXCR and keeps one entry per CDR3 protein. The sample yields 500,000 or so distinct CDR3 sequences, roughly 17% seen once. The sequencing sample was made of blood. These receptors came from a woman younger than 35 with Graves' ophthalmopathy.

This clonotype has only a few counts. The J gene is TRBJ2-2, the V gene TRBV6-1; the D gene is possibly TRBD2 (5 bases). V shed 7 bases and J shed 5 bases, with 14 bases lying between them. CDR3 size: 14 residues. The germline V gene has CDR1 MNHNS and CDR2 SASEGT. The CDR3 bases are TGTGCCAGCATTAGGAGTAGCGAAACCGGGGAGCTGTTTTTT. Translating gives CASIRSSETGELFF.

The chain joins TRBV11-2 to TRBJ1-1; D unresolved. Between the trimmed V and J ends, which lost 4 bases and 2 bases, there was a span of 11 bases. Germline lookup yields CDR1 SGHAT and CDR2 FQNNGV. The CDR3 contains 14 residues. CDR3 sequence reads: CASSSSAANTEAFF. CDR3 DNA: TGTGCCAGCAGCTCCTCGGCGGCAAACACTGAAGCTTTCTTT. Using reference TRBV11-2 and TRBJ1-1 for the parts outside the CDR3, the full variable domain is EAGVAQSPRYKIIEKRQSVAFWCNPISGHATLYWYQQILGQGPKLLIQFQNNGVVDDSQLPKDRFSAERLKGVDSTLKIQPAKLEDSAVYLCASSSSAANTEAFFGQGTRLTVV.

This clonotype appeared many times. This sequence joins TRBV30 and TRBJ1-2; the match to TRBD1 covers 8 bases. The length of the CDR3 is 13 residues. Germline CDR1 GTSNPN, CDR2 SVGIG (reference sequence). Trimming took 7 bases from V and 1 from J; bases not matched to a gene: 5. CDR3 protein: CAYRTGNNYGYTF. In nucleotides, the CDR3 is TGTGCCTACCGGACAGGGAATAACTATGGCTACACCTTC. Full variable domain (missing parts from reference TRBV30 and TRBJ1-2): SQTIHQWPATLVQPVGSPLSLECTVEGTSNPNLYWYRQAAGRGLQLLFYSVGIGQISSEVPQNLSASRPQDRQFILSSKKLLLSDSGFYLCAYRTGNNYGYTFGSGTRLTVV.

The sample holds many counts of this clonotype. V and J are TRBV3-1 and TRBJ2-3; D gene uncertain. Trimming cost V 0 bases and J 6 bases, with 10 bases left between them. The CDR3 loop spans 14 amino acids. Germline V lookup: CDR1 LGHDT, CDR2 YNNKEL (reference sequence). CDR3 residues: CASSQDGVSDTQYF. CDR3 nucleotides: TGTGCCAGCAGCCAAGATGGCGTGTCGGATACGCAGTATTTT.

This clonotype was seen a few times. The chain joins TRBV29-1 to TRBJ2-1; the match to TRBD2 covers 13 bases. The V segment lost 7 bases and the J segment 5 bases; nucleotides outside the gene matches: 8. The V gene's germline CDR1 is SQVTM and CDR2 ANQGSEA. The CDR3 spans 15 residues. CDR3 sequence (DNA): TGCAGCGGGGTAGGACTAGCGGGAGTGAACAATGAGCAGTTCTTC. Translated, it gives CSGVGLAGVNNEQFF.

This clonotype was seen a few times. The rearrangement joins TRBV5-1 to TRBJ2-5; 9 nucleotides agree with TRBD2. The CDR3 spans 15 residues. Per the germline V gene, CDR1 is SGHRS and CDR2 is YFSETQ. J was trimmed by 4 bases and V by 0 bases; bases with no gene match: 4. The CDR3 region is CASSLAGGLAETQYF. The CDR3, as DNA: TGCGCCAGCAGCTTGGCCGGGGGACTAGCAGAGACCCAGTACTTC.

This clonotype was detected many times. The gene calls are TRBV2 and TRBJ1-4; 7 bases match TRBD1. Trimming at V came to 3 bases and at J to 7 bases, leaving 8 bases not matched to a gene. The CDR3 consists of 15 residues. Germline assignment: CDR1 SNHLY and CDR2 FYNNEI. The CDR3 is CASSEPTGRSEKLFF. In DNA form, the CDR3 reads TGTGCCAGCAGTGAGCCGACAGGGCGAAGTGAAAAACTGTTTTTT.

In this sample, this clonotype turned up many times. The chain combines TRBV6-2 or TRBV6-3 with TRBJ1-5; D might be TRBD1 (6 bases). V gave up 4 bases and J gave up 2 bases, with 15 bases separating them. This CDR3 comprises 16 residues. The germline CDR1 and CDR2 sequences are MNHEY and SVGEGT. Here the CDR3 reads CASSSNRDWGNQPQHF. CDR3 nucleotide sequence: TGTGCCAGCAGTTCGAACAGGGATTGGGGCAATCAGCCCCAGCATTTT.

This clonotype was counted many times. This chain joins TRBV7-2 and TRBJ1-1; D not resolved. This CDR3 has 13 residues. V was cut by 8 bases and J by 1 base, with 11 bases left in between. CDR1 is SGHTA and CDR2 is FQGNSA in the germline V gene. The CDR3 DNA is TGTGCCAGCCGGGGAGAAGCGAACACTGAAGCTTTCTTT. This translates into CASRGEANTEAFF.

This clonotype was seen more than once but under ten times. The J gene is TRBJ2-7, the V gene TRBV30; unclear D gene. The germline gives CDR1 GTSNPN, CDR2 SVGIG (reference sequence). The length of the CDR3 is 20 residues. V dropped 0 bases and J dropped 2 bases, with 29 bases sitting between them. CDR3 nucleotides: TGTGCCTGGAGTGTTACCAGGACGTACGTGCTCCCAAGAGTGGCCTACGAGCAGTACTTC. Protein: CAWSVTRTYVLPRVAYEQYF.

This clonotype was seen only once. The V gene is TRBV5-1, the J gene TRBJ2-1; D not resolved. The CDR3 is 14 amino acids. The V gene lost 3 bases and the J gene lost 6 bases, with 13 bases spanning the gap. Germline V gives CDR1 SGHRS, CDR2 YFSETQ. CDR3 nucleotides: TGCGCCAGCAGCTATTTGGGTATTGTCAATGAGCAGTTCTTC. It yields the protein CASSYLGIVNEQFF.

The genes are TRBV30 and TRBJ1-3; D is ambiguous. The CDR3 runs to 13 residues. Germline V gene data show CDR1 as GTSNPN and CDR2 as SVGIG (reference sequence). The ends were cut back, 7 bases at V and 0 bases at J, with 10 bases in the middle. In nucleotides, the CDR3 is TGTGCCTCGGGCCAGAACTCTGGAAACACCATATATTTT. It encodes CASGQNSGNTIYF.

This clonotype was seen ten or more times. The gene calls are TRBV28 and TRBJ1-2; unclear D gene. Germline values: CDR1 MDHEN, CDR2 SYDVKM. This CDR3 is 13 amino acids long. Trimming stripped 7 bases from V and 2 bases from J, with 11 bases between. CDR3 DNA: TGTGCCAGCAAACCGGAGGGAAACTATGGCTACACCTTC. Its translation: CASKPEGNYGYTF.

This clonotype was observed at least ten times. The chain joins TRBV11-2 to TRBJ2-2, with 11 positions matching TRBD2. Trimming at V came to 5 bases and at J to 6 bases, leaving 2 bases not matched to a gene. Germline V CDR1 and CDR2: SGHAT, FQNNGV. CDR3 length: 14 residues. CDR3 DNA: TGTGCCAGCAGCCGTAGCGGGGGGGCCGGGGAGCTGTTTTTT. It yields the protein CASSRSGGAGELFF.

This clonotype was found many times. This chain joins TRBV27 and TRBJ2-3; possibly TRBD2 for D (6 bases). V lost 9 bases and J lost 5, with 15 bases in between. The CDR3 is made up of 13 amino acids. CDR1 MNHEY and CDR2 SMNVEV come from the germline V gene (reference sequence). CDR3 sequence reads: CASHPGDEDTQYF. CDR3 bases: TGTGCCAGTCATCCGGGGGATGAAGATACGCAGTATTTT.

The chain has TRBV5-4 and TRBJ2-2, with 8 bases lining up with TRBD2. V was clipped by 5 bases and J by 4 bases; unmatched bases: 7. The CDR3 extends over 15 amino acids. Germline values: CDR1 SGHNT, CDR2 YYREEE (reference sequence). CDR3: CASRSGGTSTGELFF. The CDR3 nucleotides read TGTGCCAGCAGAAGCGGGGGAACTAGCACCGGGGAGCTGTTTTTT.

Points on this clonotype: Given a much more abundant clone one base away, this may be a read error. The gene calls are TRBV20-1 and TRBJ1-2; a possible D gene is TRBD1 (5 bases). CDR1 and CDR2 from the germline V gene are DFQATT and SNEGSKA (reference sequence). The CDR3 covers 12 residues. Trimming took off 6 bases at V and 7 bases at J, with 15 bases between the two ends. CDR3 bases: TGCAGTGCCACGGGGAGGGACTGTGGCTACACCTTC. It encodes CSATGRDCGYTF.

This clonotype was observed a few times. The chain joins TRBV28 to TRBJ1-3, with D hard to call. The CDR3 totals 14 residues. Germline CDR1 reads MDHEN; CDR2 reads SYDVKM. V was shortened by 6 bases and J by 5 bases, with 14 bases between the two germline ends. CDR3 loop: CASSARLIRNTIYF. CDR3 coding DNA: TGTGCCAGCAGCGCGAGACTCATAAGAAACACCATATATTTT.

This clonotype was seen ten or more times. The chain recombines TRBV7-6 with TRBJ1-1, with D possibly TRBD1 on 5 matching bases. V was cut by 1 base and J by 10 bases, with 22 bases left in between. This CDR3 has 16 amino acids. Germline V gene data show CDR1 as SGHVS and CDR2 as FNYEAQ. CDR3 sequence: CASSLVTGTLELTAFF. CDR3 in DNA: TGTGCCAGCAGCTTAGTCACCGGGACGCTCGAACTGACAGCTTTCTTT. Using reference TRBV7-6 and TRBJ1-1 for the parts outside the CDR3, the full variable domain is GAGVSQSPRYKVTKRGQDVALRCDPISGHVSLYWYRQALGQGPEFLTYFNYEAQQDKSGLPNDRFSAERPEGSISTLTIQRTEQRDSAMYRCASSLVTGTLELTAFFGQGTRLTVV.